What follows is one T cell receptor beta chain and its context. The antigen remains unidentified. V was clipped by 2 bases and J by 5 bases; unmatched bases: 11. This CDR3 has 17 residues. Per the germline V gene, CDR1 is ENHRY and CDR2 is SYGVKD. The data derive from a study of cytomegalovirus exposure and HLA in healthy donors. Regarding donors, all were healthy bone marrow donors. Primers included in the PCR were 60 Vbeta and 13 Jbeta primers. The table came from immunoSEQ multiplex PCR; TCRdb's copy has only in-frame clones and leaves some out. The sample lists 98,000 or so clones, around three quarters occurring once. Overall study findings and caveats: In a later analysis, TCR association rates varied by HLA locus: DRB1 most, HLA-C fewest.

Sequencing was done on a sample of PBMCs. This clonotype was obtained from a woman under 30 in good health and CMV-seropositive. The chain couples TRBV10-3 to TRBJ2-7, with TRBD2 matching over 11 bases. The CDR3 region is CAISEREGTSGRNEQYF. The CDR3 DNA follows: TGTGCCATCAGTGAGAGGGAAGGGACTAGCGGAAGGAACGAGCAGTACTTC.